This T cell receptor (beta chain) appears in the sequencing data of a study of technical replicates of blood from several donors. V trimming: 7 bases; J trimming: 3 bases; junction bases outside the gene matches: 9. Germline-derived CDR1 and CDR2 are MNHEY and SVGAGI. This CDR3 has 15 residues. Repertoires were generated with immunoSEQ multiplex PCR, while TCRdb's copy carries only in-frame clones and drops some. The sample carries over 55,000 clones, 75% to 95% recorded once. The sample taken for sequencing was PBMCs. This receptor was taken from a human donor in good health. Some clones in this sample may be carry-over from other donors' samples. The chain links TRBV6-5 to TRBJ1-2; 9 positions match TRBD1. The CDR3, as DNA: TGTGCCAGCACCACGACGGGACAGGGATACTATGGCTACACCTTC. Its translation: CASTTTGQGYYGYTF.